These 18 T cell receptor beta chains share one sample of origin, sequenced in a study of cytomegalovirus exposure and HLA in healthy donors. Primers included in the PCR were 60 Vbeta and 13 Jbeta primers. Assay: immunoSEQ multiplex PCR; the TCRdb copy retains only in-frame clones and omits some. Found here are more than 140,000 clones, roughly four fifths of them singletons; the top ten hold 3.2%. Sequenced sample: PBMCs. The receptors derive from a man younger than 30 in good health and CMV-seropositive.

The chain employs TRBV28 and TRBJ1-1; tentatively, D is TRBD1 (5 bases). CDR1 is MDHEN, CDR2 SYDVKM, per germline. Deletions cut 2 bases from V and 3 bases from J, with 10 bases between. The CDR3 extends over 14 amino acids. As DNA, the CDR3 is TGTGCCAGCAGTTTACAGGGAAGGGACACTGAAGCTTTCTTT. Translating gives CASSLQGRDTEAFF.

The chain uses TRBV7-2 and TRBJ1-1; D gene ambiguous. The CDR3 covers 16 residues. Germline lookup yields CDR1 SGHTA and CDR2 FQGNSA. Trimming removed 1 base at V and 0 bases at J, with 12 bases between. CDR3 residues: CASSLGSGRLNTEAFF. The CDR3 DNA is TGTGCCAGCAGCTTAGGGTCGGGGAGATTGAACACTGAAGCTTTCTTT.

This clone was detected only once. J is TRBJ2-7 and V is TRBV5-4; 8 bases agree with TRBD1. CDR3 length equals 12 residues. Germline lookup yields CDR1 SGHNT and CDR2 YYREEE (reference sequence). V was clipped by 4 bases and J by 5 bases; unmatched bases: 2. CDR3 DNA: TGTGCCAGCAGCCAGGGGGCGAACGAGCAGTACTTC. Translated: CASSQGANEQYF.

This chain uses TRBV27 with TRBJ2-7; 9 bases align to TRBD1. The germline V gene encodes CDR1 MNHEY and CDR2 SMNVEV (reference sequence). This CDR3 is built from 15 residues. Germline trimming cut 6 bases from V and 1 base from J; bases unmatched to any gene: 7. The CDR3 DNA sequence: TGTGCCAGCAGCGTAGGGGACAGGGTGTCCTACGAGCAGTACTTC. This encodes CASSVGDRVSYEQYF.

The V and J genes are TRBV6-5 and TRBJ2-7, with 8 nucleotides matching TRBD2. Trimming cost V 6 bases and J 6 bases; bases outside gene matches: 7. Germline V gene sequence: CDR1 MNHEY, CDR2 SVGAGI. The CDR3 has 13 residues. Here the CDR3 reads CASSRGGLGEQYF. The CDR3 DNA reads as TGTGCCAGCAGCCGGGGGGGACTCGGCGAGCAGTACTTC.

The V gene is TRBV10-3, the J gene TRBJ2-3; TRBD2 agrees at 9 bases. The CDR3 is made up of 14 amino acids. With V trimmed by 0 bases and J by 10 bases, 5 bases remained unmatched. Per the germline V gene, CDR1 is ENHRY and CDR2 is SYGVKD. This CDR3 reads CAISESTQREAQYF. DNA of the CDR3: TGTGCCATCAGTGAGTCGACCCAGCGGGAGGCGCAGTATTTT.

The chain uses TRBV4-1 and TRBJ2-7, with 8 bases that match TRBD2. CDR1 MGHRA and CDR2 YSYEKL come from the germline V gene. V shed 2 bases and J 1 base; nucleotides not matched to a gene: 4. This CDR3 spans 15 amino acids. The CDR3 DNA is TGCGCCAGCAGCCAACCAAGCGGGAGATCCTACGAGCAGTACTTC. Translated: CASSQPSGRSYEQYF.

The CDR3 loop is CASRGELTGYGQPQHF. The CDR3 DNA follows: TGTGCCAGCAGGGGGGAACTGACAGGGTACGGTCAGCCCCAGCATTTT. The V gene is TRBV28, the J gene TRBJ1-5, with 7 positions matching TRBD1. The CDR3 has 16 residues. The germline V gene encodes CDR1 MDHEN and CDR2 SYDVKM. The V segment lost 6 bases and the J segment 6 bases; nucleotides outside the gene matches: 14.

This clone has a handful of counts. The chain joins TRBV7-2 to TRBJ1-5; D possibly corresponds to TRBD1 (5 bases). The length of the CDR3 is 16 residues. Trimming took 5 bases from V and 1 from J, leaving 15 bases between them. In germline, CDR1 is SGHTA, CDR2 FQGNSA. CDR3 loop: CASSPVGGESNQPQHF. In DNA, the CDR3 is TGTGCCAGCAGCCCGGTTGGGGGGGAGAGCAATCAGCCCCAGCATTTT.

V gene TRBV5-1 combines with J gene TRBJ1-1; no clear D gene. Per germline, CDR1 SGHRS and CDR2 YFSETQ. Trimming cost V 1 base and J 0 bases, with 4 bases left between them. The CDR3 length is 13 residues. DNA of the CDR3: TGCGCCAGCAGCTTGACGGTGAACACTGAAGCTTTCTTT. The encoded protein is CASSLTVNTEAFF.

The rearrangement links TRBV19 to TRBJ2-6, with 11 nucleotides matching TRBD1. CDR3 length: 15 residues. Trimming at V came to 10 bases and at J to 4 bases, leaving 6 bases not matched to a gene. The germline V gene encodes CDR1 LNHDA and CDR2 SQIVND (reference sequence). The CDR3: CATGQGAIGANVLTF. The CDR3 coding sequence is TGTGCCACCGGACAGGGGGCGATCGGGGCCAACGTCCTGACTTTC.

The V call is TRBV5-1, the J call TRBJ2-5; D is perhaps TRBD2 (6 bases). The end of the DNA is better explained by TRBJ2-7, so the J call may be wrong. The CDR3 totals 15 residues. Germline-derived CDR1 and CDR2 are SGHRS and YFSETQ. CDR3 coding DNA: TGCGCCAGCAGCTTGGTTTCGATGGAGGGCCACGAGCAGTACTTC. This gives the protein CASSLVSMEGHEQYF.

This clone has just one count. The chain joins TRBV7-3 to TRBJ2-1, with D unclear. This CDR3 is built from 12 residues. Per the germline V gene, CDR1 is SGHTA and CDR2 is FQGTGA. The germline V and J ends were trimmed by 0 bases and 6 bases, with 3 bases remaining between them. CDR3 region: CASSLTSNEQFF. For the CDR3, the DNA is TGTGCCAGCAGCTTAACTAGCAATGAGCAGTTCTTC.

For this clone: The CDR3 end shows no conserved phenylalanine or tryptophan, and so a read error is likely. It is unclear where the CDR3 begins or ends on the DNA, so no DNA is shown, and the CDR3 is as TCRdb lists it. V is TRBV5-1 and J is TRBJ1-2; the D call of TRBD1 is as the table states it, not checked on the DNA. Germline-derived CDR1 and CDR2 are SGHRS and YFSETQ. The CDR3 is 12 residues long, counting both termini. This CDR3 reads CARRVTGGFSFI.

As for this clone: Additional DNA sequences in this sample encode the identical CDR3. The chain uses TRBV5-1 and TRBJ1-1; weak D call: TRBD1 (5 bases). This CDR3 contains 16 residues. V lost 0 bases and J 0 bases, leaving 12 bases between the germline ends. Germline V gene data show CDR1 as SGHRS and CDR2 as YFSETQ. The CDR3 DNA follows: TGCGCCAGCAGCTTGGGCCAGGGCTCGATGAACACTGAAGCTTTCTTT. Translation gives CASSLGQGSMNTEAFF.

The V and J genes are TRBV15 and TRBJ1-2; tentative D call: TRBD1 (6 bases). CDR1 is LNHNV, CDR2 YYDKDF, per germline (reference sequence). Trimming left V 1 base short and J 7 bases short, with 19 bases between. CDR3 length: 16 amino acids. The CDR3 sequence is CATSRAHRGAMTGYTF. As DNA, the CDR3 is TGTGCCACCAGCAGAGCCCACCGGGGGGCGATGACTGGCTACACCTTC.

The chain recombines TRBV27 with TRBJ1-1; 9 nucleotides match TRBD1. The ends lost 7 bases at V and 4 bases at J; junction bases unmatched: 4. There are 13 residues in the CDR3. Germline assignment: CDR1 MNHEY and CDR2 SMNVEV (reference sequence). In DNA, the CDR3 is TGTGCCAGCACCCCACAGGGGGCCACTGAAGCTTTCTTT. Its protein is CASTPQGATEAFF.

The chain recombines TRBV15 with TRBJ2-3, with D perhaps TRBD2 (5 bases). Deletions cut 3 bases from V and 6 bases from J, with 13 bases between. CDR3 length: 14 amino acids. CDR1 is LNHNV and CDR2 is YYDKDF in the germline V gene (reference sequence). CDR3 DNA sequence: TGTGCCACCAGCAGTAGCGTCAAGAGGGATACGCAGTATTTT. It codes for CATSSSVKRDTQYF.